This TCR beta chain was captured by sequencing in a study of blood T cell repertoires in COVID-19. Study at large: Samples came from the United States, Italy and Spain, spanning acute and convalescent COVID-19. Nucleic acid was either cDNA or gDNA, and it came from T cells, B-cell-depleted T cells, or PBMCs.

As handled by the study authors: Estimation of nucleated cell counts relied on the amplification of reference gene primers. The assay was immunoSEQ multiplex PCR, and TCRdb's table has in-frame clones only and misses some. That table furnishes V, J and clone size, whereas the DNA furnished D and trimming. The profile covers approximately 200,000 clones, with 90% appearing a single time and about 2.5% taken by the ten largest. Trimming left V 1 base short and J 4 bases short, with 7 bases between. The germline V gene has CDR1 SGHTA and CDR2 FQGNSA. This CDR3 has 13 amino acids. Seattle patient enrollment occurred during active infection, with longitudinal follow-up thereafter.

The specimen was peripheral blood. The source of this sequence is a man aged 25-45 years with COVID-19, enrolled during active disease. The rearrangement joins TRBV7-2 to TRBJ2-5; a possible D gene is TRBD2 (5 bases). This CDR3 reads CASSLVSGETQYF. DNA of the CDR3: TGTGCCAGCAGCTTAGTCAGCGGAGAGACCCAGTACTTC.